What follows are 4 T cell receptor beta chains derived from one specimen sequenced in a study of blood T cell repertoires in COVID-19. TCRdb keeps only in-frame clones here, not all; method: immunoSEQ multiplex PCR. Of 55,000 to 75,000 clones listed, roughly three quarters were seen once; the top ten hold around a sixth. Sequenced input: peripheral blood. The receptors shown here come from an elderly man with acute or convalescent COVID-19.

The rearrangement uses TRBV29-1 and TRBJ2-4, with a tentative D call TRBD2 (5 bases). Germline V lookup: CDR1 SQVTM, CDR2 ANQGSEA. The CDR3 runs to 14 residues. V lost 5 bases to trimming and J lost 0 bases, with 11 bases between them. CDR3 sequence: CSVRERLAKNIQYF. The CDR3 DNA reads TGCAGCGTTAGGGAGCGCCTAGCCAAAAACATTCAGTACTTC.

This chain connects TRBV5-4 to TRBJ1-4, with D possibly matching TRBD1 (6 bases). The V end was cut by 2 bases, the J end by 5 bases, with 10 bases between. CDR3 size: 14 residues. Germline V lookup: CDR1 SGHNT, CDR2 YYREEE (reference sequence). The CDR3, as DNA: TGTGCCAGCAGCTTCCCCGGGACAAATGAAAAACTGTTTTTT. Translated, it gives CASSFPGTNEKLFF.

The CDR3 loop is CASSSTGGRSNYGYTF. The CDR3 nucleotides are TGTGCCAGCTCATCTACAGGGGGCCGTTCTAACTATGGCTACACCTTC. V usage is TRBV18 and J usage is TRBJ1-2; TRBD1 matches 9 bases. This CDR3 spans 16 amino acids. Germline V lookup: CDR1 KGHSH, CDR2 LQKENI. With V trimmed by 5 bases and J by 0 bases, 7 bases remained unmatched.

The chain links TRBV5-5 to TRBJ1-5; the D is unclear. The CDR3 has 16 residues. CDR1 is SGHKS, CDR2 YYEKEE, per germline (reference sequence). V was shortened by 6 bases and J by 6 bases, with 22 bases between the two germline ends. CDR3 sequence reads: CASTLAGGGRGQPQHF. CDR3 coding DNA: TGTGCCAGCACTCTGGCGGGTGGCGGGCGCGGTCAGCCCCAGCATTTT.